The next 10 T cell receptor beta chains were all read from a single sample in a study of identical twins. TCRdb passed the 5' RACE reads through MiXCR, listing each CDR3 protein once. The repertoire includes around 690,000 distinct CDR3 sequences, over 20% of them detected once, and approximately 4.3% sits in the top ten. These data are also associated with another study on T cells expressing NK-cell markers.

Sequencing was carried out using PBMCs. These receptors came from a woman between 18 and 30 years old in good health.

The V call is TRBV5-1, the J call TRBJ1-5, with a weak D call TRBD1 (5 bases). Germline loops: CDR1 SGHRS, CDR2 YFSETQ. The ends were cut back, 0 bases at V and 7 bases at J, with 11 bases in the middle. This CDR3 is 14 amino acids long. The CDR3 sequence: CASSLGLRGQPQHF. DNA of the CDR3: TGCGCCAGCAGCTTGGGCCTCCGGGGGCAGCCCCAGCATTTT.

V is TRBV15 and J is TRBJ2-2; D is perhaps TRBD2 (5 bases). V was clipped by 4 bases and J by 6 bases, with 15 bases between them. The CDR3 has 15 residues. CDR1 LNHNV and CDR2 YYDKDF come from the germline V gene (reference sequence). The CDR3 DNA reads as TGTGCCACCAGCAAATTCCGGATGGGAGCCGGGGAGCTGTTTTTT. It yields the protein CATSKFRMGAGELFF.

The chain joins TRBV20-1 to TRBJ2-7; tentatively, D is TRBD1 (5 bases). The V and J ends lost 1 base and 7 bases respectively, with 20 bases between them. This CDR3 has 15 residues. The germline CDR1 and CDR2 sequences are DFQATT and SNEGSKA (reference sequence). The CDR3 sequence: CSARGAQGTLGEQYF. Here the CDR3 DNA reads TGCAGTGCTAGAGGTGCTCAGGGCACCCTAGGGGAGCAGTACTTC.

This chain connects TRBV7-9 to TRBJ2-7; 7 bases line up with TRBD2. The CDR3 is 16 residues long. Per germline, CDR1 SEHNR and CDR2 FQNEAQ (reference sequence). Trimming at V came to 1 base and at J to 5 bases, leaving 11 bases not matched to a gene. CDR3 loop: CASSLGIAGERHEQYF. In DNA, the CDR3 is TGTGCCAGCAGCTTAGGAATTGCGGGAGAGCGCCACGAGCAGTACTTC.

There are many counts of this clonotype. The chain is built from TRBV29-1 and TRBJ2-5; D is uncertain. Germline loops: CDR1 SQVTM, CDR2 ANQGSEA. The CDR3 runs 11 residues. Trimming removed 5 bases at V and 5 bases at J, with 9 bases between. The CDR3 DNA reads TGCAGCGTTTCCCTGGGGGAGACCCAGTACTTC. It yields the protein CSVSLGETQYF.

This clonotype was detected only a few times. Here the CDR3 reads CASSFSRFMNTEAFF. The DNA of the CDR3 is TGTGCCAGCAGTTTCTCCAGGTTCATGAACACTGAAGCTTTCTTT. The chain combines TRBV12-3 or TRBV12-4 with TRBJ1-1; the D is unclear. The CDR3 consists of 15 residues. Trimming stripped 3 bases from V and 0 bases from J, with 11 bases between.

This clonotype came up a few times. This chain links TRBV12-3 or TRBV12-4 with TRBJ2-6; unclear D gene. The CDR3 consists of 12 residues. The V end lost 7 bases, the J end lost 2 bases, and 3 bases lay between the germline ends. The CDR3 protein is CASMAGANVLTF. As DNA, the CDR3 is TGTGCCAGCATGGCTGGGGCCAACGTCCTGACTTTC.

In this sample, this clonotype turned up a few times. The missing conserved phenylalanine or tryptophan at the end of this CDR3 makes a read error likely. It is unclear where the CDR3 begins or ends on the DNA, so no DNA is shown, and the CDR3 is as TCRdb lists it. This chain connects TRBV9 to TRBJ2-1; the table's TRBD2 call for D was not verified on the DNA. The CDR3 region is 13 residues in length, termini included. Germline assignment: CDR1 SGDLS and CDR2 YYNGEE. CDR3: CASSASSGGGAAV.

The V call is TRBV2, the J call TRBJ1-1; 7 bases align to TRBD1. The CDR3 spans 13 residues. V shed 4 bases, J shed 3 bases, and the junction held 2 bases outside the gene matches. Germline values: CDR1 SNHLY, CDR2 FYNNEI. CDR3: CASSAQGYTEAFF. DNA of the CDR3: TGTGCCAGCAGTGCACAGGGGTACACTGAAGCTTTCTTT. Based on the CDR3 plus reference TRBV2 and TRBJ1-1, the full variable domain is EPEVTQTPSHQVTQMGQEVILRCVPISNHLYFYWYRQILGQKVEFLVSFYNNEISEKSEIFDDQFSVERPDGSNFTLKIRSTKLEDSAMYFCASSAQGYTEAFFGQGTRLTVV.

This clonotype was detected many times. V usage is TRBV9 and J usage is TRBJ2-4; the D gene is possibly TRBD1 (5 bases). CDR1 SGDLS and CDR2 YYNGEE come from the germline V gene. This CDR3 spans 15 amino acids. With 0 bases removed from V and 7 bases from J, the gap between germline ends came to 14 bases. CDR3 sequence reads: CASSVGEGVGNIQYF. CDR3 DNA sequence: TGTGCCAGCAGCGTAGGGGAAGGGGTGGGGAACATTCAGTACTTC.